The 18 T cell receptor beta chains below all came from one sample that was sequenced in a study of T cells in Graves' hyperthyroidism and ophthalmopathy. TCR beta CDR3 region amplification was performed from RNA transcripts. HTBI primers drove first-round RT-PCR of the TCR CDR3. TCRdb re-called the multiplex PCR reads through MiXCR, storing one row per CDR3 protein. The table has 300,000 to 450,000 distinct CDR3 sequences, about 14% seen once; the top ten hold less than 20%. The material sequenced was blood. Every receptor here comes from a woman aged 25 to 39 with Graves' ophthalmopathy.

Ten or more counts support this clonotype. The chain recombines TRBV6-1 with TRBJ1-2; weak D call: TRBD1 (6 bases). The ends were cut back, 3 bases at V and 4 bases at J, with 15 bases in the middle. The CDR3 covers 15 residues. Germline-derived CDR1 and CDR2 are MNHNS and SASEGT. The CDR3 region is CASSEDRTGAYGYTF. In DNA form, the CDR3 reads TGTGCCAGCAGTGAGGACAGAACGGGAGCCTATGGCTACACCTTC.

V gene TRBV6-2 or TRBV6-3 combines with J gene TRBJ2-1; the match to TRBD1 covers 8 bases. There are 16 residues in the CDR3. Germline assignment: CDR1 MNHEY and CDR2 SVGEGT. The V and J ends lost 10 bases and 1 base, in that order; junction bases with no gene match: 12. The CDR3 nucleotides are TGTGCCAACAGCCCAGGACAGGGCCAATCCTACAATGAGCAGTTCTTC. It translates to CANSPGQGQSYNEQFF.

This clonotype was counted ten times or more. This chain links TRBV30 with TRBJ1-5, with D unclear. Germline V gene sequence: CDR1 GTSNPN, CDR2 SVGIG (reference sequence). V lost 2 bases and J lost 3, with 8 bases in between. The CDR3 is made up of 13 amino acids. DNA of the CDR3: TGTGCCTGGAGTTCGGAGGACAATCAGCCCCAGCATTTT. Translating it yields CAWSSEDNQPQHF. Complete variable domain (other parts from reference TRBV30 and TRBJ1-5): SQTIHQWPATLVQPVGSPLSLECTVEGTSNPNLYWYRQAAGRGLQLLFYSVGIGQISSEVPQNLSASRPQDRQFILSSKKLLLSDSGFYLCAWSSEDNQPQHFGDGTRLSIL.

This clonotype was counted at least ten times. The chain employs TRBV15 and TRBJ1-6; D is unclear. V lost 1 base and J lost 8, with 6 bases in between. The CDR3 loop spans 13 amino acids. The germline V gene has CDR1 LNHNV and CDR2 YYDKDF (reference sequence). The CDR3 sequence is CATSRVDDSPLHF. The DNA of the CDR3 is TGTGCCACCAGCAGAGTAGATGATTCACCCCTCCACTTT.

The sample holds many counts of this clonotype. The rearrangement links TRBV15 to TRBJ1-2, with 7 bases lining up with TRBD1. Germline-derived CDR1 and CDR2 are LNHNV and YYDKDF (reference sequence). This CDR3 contains 13 residues. Trimming took 10 bases from V and 4 from J; bases not matched to a gene: 9. The CDR3 region has the DNA TGTGCCAGTGCCGGGGACAGACGCTATGGCTACACCTTC. Its translation is CASAGDRRYGYTF.

At least ten counts were recorded for this clonotype. The chain joins TRBV6-1 to TRBJ1-1; D is perhaps TRBD1 (5 bases). V lost 5 bases, J lost 1 base, and 20 bases lay in between. Germline V gives CDR1 MNHNS, CDR2 SASEGT. The CDR3 has 17 amino acids. The CDR3 region has the DNA TGTGCCAGCAGTAAGGGGCTTAAGGGCCTCAGGAACACTGAAGCTTTCTTT. It encodes CASSKGLKGLRNTEAFF.

This rearrangement joins TRBV4-1 to TRBJ1-4, with D unclear. Looked up from germline, CDR1 is MGHRA and CDR2 is YSYEKL. The germline V and J ends were trimmed by 6 bases and 0 bases, with 11 bases remaining between them. The CDR3 covers 15 residues. As DNA, the CDR3 is TGCGCCAGCAGAAGGACGGAAGCAACTAATGAAAAACTGTTTTTT. Translated, it gives CASRRTEATNEKLFF.

The chain has TRBV20-1 and TRBJ1-5; 11 bases map to TRBD1. The CDR3 contains 15 residues. Trimming took 2 bases from V and 7 from J; bases not matched to a gene: 7. Germline CDR1 is DFQATT and CDR2 is SNEGSKA (reference sequence). The CDR3 DNA reads as TGCAGTGCTAGACCCCCCGGGACAGGGGGGCAGCCCCAGCATTTT. Translating it yields CSARPPGTGGQPQHF.

Ten or more counts support this clonotype. The chain links TRBV20-1 to TRBJ1-2; TRBD1 might be the D (5 bases). V was clipped by 0 bases and J by 3 bases, with 11 bases between them. The V gene's germline CDR1 is DFQATT and CDR2 SNEGSKA (reference sequence). This CDR3 spans 14 amino acids. CDR3 in amino acids: CSARDRDGDYGYTF. In DNA, the CDR3 is TGCAGTGCTAGAGATCGGGACGGAGACTATGGCTACACCTTC.

J is TRBJ2-1 and V is TRBV19; TRBD2 matches 8 bases. This CDR3 has 17 amino acids. V was pared by 4 bases and J by 0 bases, with 8 bases of the junction left unmatched. In germline, CDR1 is LNHDA, CDR2 SQIVND (reference sequence). As DNA, the CDR3 is TGTGCCAGTAGTACTTTGGAGCGGGGGAGCTCCTACAATGAGCAGTTCTTC. This codes for CASSTLERGSSYNEQFF. Drawing the rest from reference TRBV19 and TRBJ2-1, the complete variable domain is DGGITQSPKYLFRKEGQNVTLSCEQNLNHDAMYWYRQDPGQGLRLIYYSQIVNDFQKGDIAEGYSVSREKKESFPLTVTSAQKNPTAFYLCASSTLERGSSYNEQFFGPGTRLTVL.

This clonotype was found many times. This sequence joins TRBV12-3 or TRBV12-4 and TRBJ2-7; D perhaps matches TRBD1 (6 bases). The CDR3 is made up of 14 amino acids. V gave up 6 bases and J gave up 3 bases, with 15 bases separating them. The CDR3 loop is CASSLTTGIYEQYF. The DNA of the CDR3 is TGTGCCAGCAGCCTTACTACAGGGATCTACGAGCAGTACTTC.

In this sample, this clonotype turned up many times. This rearrangement joins TRBV11-2 to TRBJ1-2; D perhaps matches TRBD1 (5 bases). Germline assignment: CDR1 SGHAT and CDR2 FQNNGV. V was shortened by 0 bases and J by 5 bases, with 13 bases between the two germline ends. The CDR3 runs to 15 residues. The CDR3 DNA sequence: TGTGCCAGCAGCTTAGAGGCCCCGGACACGTATGGCTACACCTTC. Translation: CASSLEAPDTYGYTF.

This clonotype was observed many times. The gene calls are TRBV3-1 and TRBJ1-1; D is unclear. The CDR3 loop spans 14 amino acids. Germline values: CDR1 LGHDT, CDR2 YNNKEL (reference sequence). Trimming removed 5 bases from V and 3 bases from J, with 13 bases in between. The CDR3 DNA is TGTGCCAGCAGCGCAACGTACGTGGACACTGAAGCTTTCTTT. Translating it yields CASSATYVDTEAFF. The full variable domain, in which reference TRBV3-1 and TRBJ1-1 provide the parts outside the CDR3, is DTAVSQTPKYLVTQMGNDKSIKCEQNLGHDTMYWYKQDSKKFLKIMFSYNNKELIINETVPNRFSPKSPDKAHLNLHINSLELGDSAVYFCASSATYVDTEAFFGQGTRLTVV.

This clonotype was picked up many times. V usage is TRBV20-1 and J usage is TRBJ2-5; the match to TRBD2 covers 7 bases. V lost 1 base to trimming and J lost 4 bases; unmatched junction nucleotides: 3. The germline V gene has CDR1 DFQATT and CDR2 SNEGSKA (reference sequence). The CDR3 consists of 13 residues. CDR3 loop: CSARVGGTETQYF. The CDR3 DNA is TGCAGTGCTAGAGTGGGGGGGACAGAGACCCAGTACTTC.

This clonotype has at least ten counts. V and J are TRBV30 and TRBJ2-5; the D call may be TRBD1 or TRBD2 (5 bases each). The CDR3 sequence is 12 residues long. Trimming stripped 4 bases from V and 7 bases from J, with 13 bases between. Germline assignment: CDR1 GTSNPN and CDR2 SVGIG (reference sequence). This chain's CDR3 is CAWTPGRGTQYF. CDR3 DNA sequence: TGTGCCTGGACGCCGGGACGGGGGACCCAGTACTTC.

The chain couples TRBV4-2 to TRBJ1-5, with no clear D. V lost 0 bases and J 4 bases, leaving 10 bases between the germline ends. Looked up from germline, CDR1 is LGHNA and CDR2 is YNFKEQ. This CDR3 has 15 amino acids. In nucleotides, the CDR3 is TGTGCCAGCAGCCAAGAATCCTTAAAGAATCAGCCCCAGCATTTT. It translates to CASSQESLKNQPQHF.

This clonotype was recorded at least ten times. The CDR3 spells CSANTGGPNTEAFF. The CDR3 DNA sequence: TGCAGTGCTAACACAGGGGGCCCGAACACTGAAGCTTTCTTT. The gene calls are TRBV20-1 and TRBJ1-1; 9 bases align to TRBD1. This CDR3 has 14 residues. Germline assignment: CDR1 DFQATT and CDR2 SNEGSKA (reference sequence). V dropped 4 bases and J dropped 1; count of bases not matched to a gene: 4.

This clonotype has at least ten counts. The J gene is TRBJ1-5, the V gene TRBV7-2; D gene ambiguous. Germline-derived CDR1 and CDR2 are SGHTA and FQGNSA. V shed 5 bases and J shed 11 bases, with 13 bases lying between them. This CDR3 has 12 residues. For the CDR3, the DNA is TGTGCCAGCAGCCCCCCGTTTGAGGCCCAGCATTTT. Its translation: CASSPPFEAQHF.